The 19 T cell receptor beta chains in this list originate from one sample, sequenced in a study of T cells in Graves' hyperthyroidism and ophthalmopathy. Authors of the study amplified TCR beta CDR3 regions from RNA transcripts. HTBI primers were used for first-round RT-PCR of the TCR CDR3. TCRdb re-called the multiplex PCR reads through MiXCR, storing one row per CDR3 protein. The sample shows nearly 600,000 distinct CDR3 sequences, 11% to 15% of them seen only once. The sequencing input was blood. The receptors come from a woman between 18 and 29 years old with Graves' ophthalmopathy.

This clonotype appeared many times. V usage is TRBV6-1 and J usage is TRBJ2-1; D may correspond to TRBD1 or TRBD2 (6 bases each). Trimming left V 6 bases short and J 8 bases short, with 14 bases between. The CDR3 loop spans 13 amino acids. Germline V lookup: CDR1 MNHNS, CDR2 SASEGT. This chain's CDR3 is CASRIGGPDEQFF. The CDR3 DNA is TGTGCCAGCAGAATAGGGGGGCCAGATGAGCAGTTCTTC.

This clonotype appeared many times. This chain connects TRBV20-1 to TRBJ2-3, with D maybe TRBD2 (6 bases). Germline lookup yields CDR1 DFQATT and CDR2 SNEGSKA (reference sequence). The CDR3 is made up of 14 amino acids. The V end lost 6 bases, the J end lost 4 bases, and 17 bases lay between the germline ends. The DNA for the CDR3 is TGCAGTGCGCCGAACGGGGGAGCGGCAGATACGCAGTATTTT. As protein: CSAPNGGAADTQYF.

Many counts were recorded for this clonotype. The genes are TRBV6-5 and TRBJ1-1, with D unclear. This CDR3 is built from 15 residues. V lost 0 bases to trimming and J lost 0 bases, with 8 bases between them. Germline-derived CDR1 and CDR2 are MNHEY and SVGAGI. As DNA, the CDR3 is TGTGCCAGCAGTTACTCGGTTGCCCTGAACACTGAAGCTTTCTTT. Residues: CASSYSVALNTEAFF.

This clonotype was found many times. This chain connects TRBV7-9 to TRBJ2-7, with D perhaps matching TRBD1 (6 bases). The germline gives CDR1 SEHNR, CDR2 FQNEAQ (reference sequence). Trimming removed 3 bases from V and 1 base from J, with 28 bases in between. The CDR3 extends over 20 amino acids. CDR3 in amino acids: CASSFPLETSTGPRSYEQYF. CDR3 bases: TGTGCCAGCAGCTTCCCCTTGGAAACCTCGACAGGCCCGAGATCCTACGAGCAGTACTTC.

This clonotype was seen many times. This chain connects TRBV6-1 to TRBJ1-5; TRBD1 is a possible D gene (6 bases). Trimming removed 7 bases at V and 2 bases at J, with 18 bases between. There are 16 residues in the CDR3. Per germline, CDR1 MNHNS and CDR2 SASEGT. The CDR3 nucleotides read TGTGCCAGCACTCCCTTCGGCAGGGGTGGCAATCAGCCCCAGCATTTT. Its translation: CASTPFGRGGNQPQHF.

This clonotype has a count of ten or more. Its ends do not fully match the called genes, so a read error is possible. The chain uses TRBV7-7 and TRBJ2-3; TRBD2 matches at 7 bases. The CDR3 runs 14 residues. The germline V gene has CDR1 SSHAT and CDR2 FNYEAQ (reference sequence). The CDR3 here is CASSPGLETDTQYF. The CDR3 DNA reads TGTGCTAGCAGCCCCGGACTAGAAACAGATACGCAGTATTTT.

The chain joins TRBV6-2 or TRBV6-3 to TRBJ2-3; tentatively, D is TRBD1 (6 bases). This CDR3 has 14 residues. Germline loops: CDR1 MNHEY, CDR2 SVGEGT. V was pared by 5 bases and J by 0 bases, with 9 bases between. CDR3 bases: TGTGCCAGCAGTGGGGGCGTGAGCACAGATACGCAGTATTTT. This codes for CASSGGVSTDTQYF.

This clonotype has ten or more counts. V and J are TRBV12-3 or TRBV12-4 and TRBJ2-7, with D hard to call. The CDR3 extends over 16 amino acids. Trimming cost V 0 bases and J 0 bases, with 12 bases left between them. This CDR3 reads CASSLAPVGISYEQYF. CDR3 DNA sequence: TGTGCCAGCAGTTTAGCGCCCGTAGGTATCTCCTACGAGCAGTACTTC.

This clonotype came up many times. This chain connects TRBV7-9 to TRBJ2-7; TRBD1 matches 9 bases. In germline, CDR1 is SEHNR, CDR2 FQNEAQ (reference sequence). This CDR3 is 15 amino acids long. The junction had 11 bases not matched to a gene; V was cut back by 4 bases and J by 7 bases. Written as DNA, the CDR3 is TGTGCCAGCAGCTCAACGGGACAGGGTGGATTGGAGCAGTACTTC. This sequence encodes CASSSTGQGGLEQYF.

V and J are TRBV24-1 and TRBJ2-1; D is unclear. The CDR3 sequence is 12 residues long. Germline values: CDR1 KGHDR, CDR2 SFDVKD. V was cut by 5 bases and J by 10 bases, with 11 bases left in between. In DNA form, the CDR3 reads TGTGCCACCAGTGGCATAGCTATGGAGCAGTTCTTC. This encodes CATSGIAMEQFF.

This clonotype has more than one count but fewer than ten. The DNA of the CDR3 is TGTGCCAGCAGTCTAACCCTCAATGAGCAGTTCTTC. It yields the protein CASSLTLNEQFF. The chain employs TRBV27 and TRBJ2-1; no clear D gene. The CDR3 length is 12 residues. Looked up from germline, CDR1 is MNHEY and CDR2 is SMNVEV (reference sequence). The V end was cut by 5 bases, the J end by 6 bases, with 8 bases between.

DNA for the CDR3: TGCGCCAGCAGCCAAGGATTTAGCGGGAGTCCCACCTACGAGCAGTACTTC. As protein: CASSQGFSGSPTYEQYF. V gene TRBV4-1 combines with J gene TRBJ2-7, with TRBD2 identical over 9 bases. Germline CDR1 is MGHRA and CDR2 is YSYEKL. Losses at the gene ends were 1 base for V and 2 bases for J; bases not matched to a gene: 9. CDR3 length: 17 amino acids.

In this sample, this clonotype turned up many times. This rearrangement joins TRBV27 to TRBJ2-7; 8 bases map to TRBD1. The CDR3 has 14 amino acids. The junction had 4 bases not matched to a gene; V was cut back by 6 bases and J by 0 bases. The germline gives CDR1 MNHEY, CDR2 SMNVEV (reference sequence). The CDR3 region is CASSTGGSSYEQYF. CDR3 in DNA: TGTGCCAGCAGCACAGGGGGGTCCTCCTACGAGCAGTACTTC.

The rearrangement links TRBV7-9 to TRBJ2-3, with D possibly being TRBD2 (7 bases). V dropped 6 bases and J dropped 2 bases, with 18 bases sitting between them. CDR3 length equals 16 residues. Germline assignment: CDR1 SEHNR and CDR2 FQNEAQ (reference sequence). The CDR3 DNA sequence: TGTGCCAGCAGTGGGGGCCGGGACTATACCACAGATACGCAGTATTTT. The encoded protein is CASSGGRDYTTDTQYF.

DNA of the CDR3: TGTGCCAGCAGCTTAGCCAGGGGCCCGAGGGAGCAGTACTTC. It translates to CASSLARGPREQYF. The chain has TRBV7-2 and TRBJ2-7; possibly TRBD1 for D (6 bases). V lost 0 bases, J lost 7 bases, and 13 bases lay in between. Germline loops: CDR1 SGHTA, CDR2 FQGNSA. This CDR3 has 14 residues.

This clonotype turned up a few times. This chain connects TRBV29-1 to TRBJ1-5; a weak D match, TRBD1 (5 bases). Germline lookup yields CDR1 SQVTM and CDR2 ANQGSEA. There are 12 residues in the CDR3. V lost 0 bases, J lost 11 bases, and 11 bases lay in between. The CDR3 loop reads CSVEDLPGAQHF. The CDR3 DNA is TGCAGCGTTGAAGATCTTCCGGGGGCCCAGCATTTT.

This clonotype was observed a handful of times. The chain uses TRBV30 and TRBJ2-7; TRBD1 matches 8 bases. The V gene end was trimmed by 0 bases and the J gene end by 4 bases; junction bases not matched to a gene: 8. Germline values: CDR1 GTSNPN, CDR2 SVGIG (reference sequence). There are 15 residues in the CDR3. Here the CDR3 reads CAWSVLGQGGYEQYF. DNA for the CDR3: TGTGCCTGGAGTGTACTAGGACAGGGTGGGTACGAGCAGTACTTC.

This clonotype was detected ten times or more. This chain links TRBV7-9 with TRBJ2-1, with 8 bases that match TRBD1. The CDR3 length is 15 residues. Germline values: CDR1 SEHNR, CDR2 FQNEAQ (reference sequence). V trimming: 6 bases; J trimming: 8 bases; junction bases outside the gene matches: 12. CDR3 sequence (DNA): TGTGCCAGCAGAGCCGAGACAGGGGAGGCGGATGAGCAGTTCTTC. Translating it yields CASRAETGEADEQFF.

Many counts were recorded for this clonotype. This chain uses TRBV28 with TRBJ1-5; TRBD1 agrees at 7 bases. Germline V lookup: CDR1 MDHEN, CDR2 SYDVKM. The V and J ends lost 3 bases and 0 bases, in that order; junction bases with no gene match: 11. The CDR3 has 18 residues. The chain's CDR3 is CASSLRRGPPYSNQPQHF. CDR3 in DNA: TGTGCCAGCAGTTTGAGAAGGGGGCCGCCTTATAGCAATCAGCCCCAGCATTTT.